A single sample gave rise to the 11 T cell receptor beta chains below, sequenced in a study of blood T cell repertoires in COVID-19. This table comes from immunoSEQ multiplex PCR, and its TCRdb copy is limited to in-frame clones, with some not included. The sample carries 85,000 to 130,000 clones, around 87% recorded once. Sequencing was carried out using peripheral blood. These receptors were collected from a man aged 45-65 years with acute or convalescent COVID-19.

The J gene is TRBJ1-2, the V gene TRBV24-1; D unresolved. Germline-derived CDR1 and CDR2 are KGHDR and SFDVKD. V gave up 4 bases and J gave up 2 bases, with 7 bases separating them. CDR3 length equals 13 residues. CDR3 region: CATSDTENYGYTF. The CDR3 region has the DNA TGTGCCACCAGTGACACGGAGAACTATGGCTACACCTTC.

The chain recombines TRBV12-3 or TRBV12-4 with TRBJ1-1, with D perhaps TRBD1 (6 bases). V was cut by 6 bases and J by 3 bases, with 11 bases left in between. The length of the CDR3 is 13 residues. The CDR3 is CASSWDTYTEAFF. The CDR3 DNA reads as TGTGCCAGCAGCTGGGACACCTACACTGAAGCTTTCTTT.

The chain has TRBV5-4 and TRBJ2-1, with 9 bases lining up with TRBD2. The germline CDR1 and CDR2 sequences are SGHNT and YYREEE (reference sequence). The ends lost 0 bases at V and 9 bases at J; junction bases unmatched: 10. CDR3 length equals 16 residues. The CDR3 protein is CASSLAGIAGAFEQFF. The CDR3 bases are TGTGCCAGCAGCTTGGCCGGAATAGCGGGAGCGTTTGAGCAGTTCTTC.

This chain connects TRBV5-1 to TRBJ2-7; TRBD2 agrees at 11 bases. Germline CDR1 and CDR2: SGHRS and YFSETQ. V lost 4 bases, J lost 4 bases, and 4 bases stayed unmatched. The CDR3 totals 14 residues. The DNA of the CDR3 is TGCGCCAGCAGCCTTAGCGGGAGGGAGTACGAGCAGTACTTC. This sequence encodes CASSLSGREYEQYF.

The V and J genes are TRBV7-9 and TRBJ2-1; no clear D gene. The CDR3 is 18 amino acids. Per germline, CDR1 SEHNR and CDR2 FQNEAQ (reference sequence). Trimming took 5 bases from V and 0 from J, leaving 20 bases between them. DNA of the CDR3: TGTGCCAGCAGCCCCCGGTCGAGGAGTCTAGGCTCCTACAATGAGCAGTTCTTC. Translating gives CASSPRSRSLGSYNEQFF. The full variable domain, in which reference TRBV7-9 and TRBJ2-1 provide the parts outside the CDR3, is DTGVSQNPRHKITKRGQNVTFRCDPISEHNRLYWYRQTLGQGPEFLTYFQNEAQLEKSRLLSDRFSAERPKGSFSTLEIQRTEQGDSAMYLCASSPRSRSLGSYNEQFFGPGTRLTVL.

The CDR3 protein is CASSLYGTGAGETQYF. Written as DNA, the CDR3 is TGTGCCAGCAGTTTATATGGGACAGGGGCAGGCGAGACCCAGTACTTC. The rearrangement uses TRBV28 and TRBJ2-5; 10 bases align to TRBD1. This CDR3 has 16 amino acids. Losses at the gene ends were 1 base for V and 5 bases for J; bases not matched to a gene: 7. Looked up from germline, CDR1 is MDHEN and CDR2 is SYDVKM.

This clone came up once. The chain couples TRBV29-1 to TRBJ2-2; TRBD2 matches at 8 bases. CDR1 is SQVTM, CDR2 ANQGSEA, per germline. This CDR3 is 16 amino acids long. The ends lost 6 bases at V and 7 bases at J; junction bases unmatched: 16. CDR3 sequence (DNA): TGCAGCGTCCCCATAGGGAGCGGGAGTAATGACGGGGAGCTGTTTTTT. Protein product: CSVPIGSGSNDGELFF.

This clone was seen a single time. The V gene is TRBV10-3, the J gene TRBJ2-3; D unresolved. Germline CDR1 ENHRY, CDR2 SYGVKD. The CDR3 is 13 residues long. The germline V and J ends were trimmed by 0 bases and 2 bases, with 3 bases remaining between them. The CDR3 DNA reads TGTGCCATCAGTGAGTCCTTCACAGATACGCAGTATTTT. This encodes CAISESFTDTQYF.

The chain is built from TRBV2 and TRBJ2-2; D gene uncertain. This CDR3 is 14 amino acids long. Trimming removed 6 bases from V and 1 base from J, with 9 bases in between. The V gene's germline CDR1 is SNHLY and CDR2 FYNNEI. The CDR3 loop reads CASRKTGNTGELFF. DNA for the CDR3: TGTGCCAGCAGAAAGACTGGGAACACCGGGGAGCTGTTTTTT.

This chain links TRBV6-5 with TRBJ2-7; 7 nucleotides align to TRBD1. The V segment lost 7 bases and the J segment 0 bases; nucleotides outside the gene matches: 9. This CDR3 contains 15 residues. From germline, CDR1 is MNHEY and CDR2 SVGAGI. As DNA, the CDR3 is TGTGCCAGCACCGGATGGCAGGGGGTCTCCTACGAGCAGTACTTC. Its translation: CASTGWQGVSYEQYF.

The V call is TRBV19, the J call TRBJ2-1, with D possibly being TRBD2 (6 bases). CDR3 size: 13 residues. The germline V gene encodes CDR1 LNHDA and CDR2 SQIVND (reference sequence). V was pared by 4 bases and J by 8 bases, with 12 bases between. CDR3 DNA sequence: TGTGCCAGTAGTACCCGAGGAGGGGATGAGCAGTTCTTC. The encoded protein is CASSTRGGDEQFF. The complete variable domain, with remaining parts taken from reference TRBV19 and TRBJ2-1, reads DGGITQSPKYLFRKEGQNVTLSCEQNLNHDAMYWYRQDPGQGLRLIYYSQIVNDFQKGDIAEGYSVSREKKESFPLTVTSAQKNPTAFYLCASSTRGGDEQFFGPGTRLTVL.